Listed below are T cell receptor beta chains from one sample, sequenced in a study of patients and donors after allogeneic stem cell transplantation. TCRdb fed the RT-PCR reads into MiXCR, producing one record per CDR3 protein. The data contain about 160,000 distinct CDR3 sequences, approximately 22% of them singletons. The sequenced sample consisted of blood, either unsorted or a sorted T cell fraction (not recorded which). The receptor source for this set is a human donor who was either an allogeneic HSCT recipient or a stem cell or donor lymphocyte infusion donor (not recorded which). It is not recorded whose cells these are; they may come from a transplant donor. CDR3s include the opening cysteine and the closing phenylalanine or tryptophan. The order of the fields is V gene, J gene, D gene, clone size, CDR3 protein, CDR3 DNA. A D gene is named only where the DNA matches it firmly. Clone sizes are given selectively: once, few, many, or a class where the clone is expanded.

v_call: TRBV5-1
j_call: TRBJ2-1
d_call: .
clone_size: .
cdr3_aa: CASSLVGQLVIEQFF
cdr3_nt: TGCGCCAGCAGCTTGGTGGGGCAGTTAGTCATTGAGCAGTTCTTC

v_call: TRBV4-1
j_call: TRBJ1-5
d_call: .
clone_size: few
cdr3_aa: CASSQKWQGKNQPQHF
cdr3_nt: TGCGCCAGCAGCCAAAAATGGCAGGGTAAAAATCAGCCCCAGCATTTT

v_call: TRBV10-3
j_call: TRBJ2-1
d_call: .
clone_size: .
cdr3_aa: CAIRGASNNEQFF
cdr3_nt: TGTGCCATCAGGGGGGCCAGTAACAATGAGCAGTTCTTC

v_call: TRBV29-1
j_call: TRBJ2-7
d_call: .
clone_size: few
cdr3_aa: CSVEDLRGYSYEQYF
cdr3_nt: TGCAGCGTTGAAGATCTTAGGGGATACTCCTACGAGCAGTACTTC

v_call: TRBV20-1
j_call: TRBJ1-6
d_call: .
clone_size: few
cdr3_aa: CSASWGGKSPLHF
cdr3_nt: TGCAGTGCTAGTTGGGGCGGAAAGTCACCCCTCCACTTT

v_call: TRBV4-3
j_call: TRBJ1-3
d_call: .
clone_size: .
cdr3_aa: CASSQEPNSGNTIYF
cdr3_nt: TGCGCCAGCAGCCAAGAACCGAACTCTGGAAACACCATATATTTT

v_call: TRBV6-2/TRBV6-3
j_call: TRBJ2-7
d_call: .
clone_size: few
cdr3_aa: CASSYHNYEQYF
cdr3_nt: TGTGCCAGCAGTTACCACAACTACGAGCAGTACTTC

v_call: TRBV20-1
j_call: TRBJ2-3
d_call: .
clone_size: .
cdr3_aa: CSAGSGTENTDTQYF
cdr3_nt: TGCAGTGCAGGGTCCGGAACCGAAAACACAGATACGCAGTATTTT

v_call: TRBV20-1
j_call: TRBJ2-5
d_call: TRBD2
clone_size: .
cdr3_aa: CSARDLASGHQETQYF
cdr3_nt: TGCAGTGCTAGAGATCTGGCTAGCGGGCACCAAGAGACCCAGTACTTC

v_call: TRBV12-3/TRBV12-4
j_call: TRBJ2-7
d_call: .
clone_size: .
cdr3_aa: CASSLGYYYEQYF
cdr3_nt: TGTGCCAGCAGTTTAGGGTATTACTACGAGCAGTACTTC

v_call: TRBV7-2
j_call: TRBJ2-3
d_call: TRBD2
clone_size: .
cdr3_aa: CASSSRLAGASDTQYF
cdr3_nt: TGTGCCAGCAGCTCAAGACTAGCGGGAGCGTCAGATACGCAGTATTTT

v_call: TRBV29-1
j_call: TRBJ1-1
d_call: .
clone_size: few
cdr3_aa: CSVDPQSVGLAEAFF
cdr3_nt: TGCAGCGTTGACCCGCAGTCGGTGGGGCTAGCTGAAGCTTTCTTT

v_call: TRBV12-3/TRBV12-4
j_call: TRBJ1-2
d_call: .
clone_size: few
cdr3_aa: CASTTSEGYGYTF
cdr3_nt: TGTGCCAGCACCACCTCCGAAGGCTATGGCTACACCTTC

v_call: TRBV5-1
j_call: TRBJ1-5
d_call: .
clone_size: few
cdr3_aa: CASSTDGDQPQHF
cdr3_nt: TGCGCCAGCAGCACGGACGGAGATCAGCCCCAGCATTTT

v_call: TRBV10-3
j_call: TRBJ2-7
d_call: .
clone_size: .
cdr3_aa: CAISTAGYEQYF
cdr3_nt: TGTGCCATCAGTACGGCGGGCTACGAGCAGTACTTC

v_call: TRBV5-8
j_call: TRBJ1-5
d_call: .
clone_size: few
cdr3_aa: CASSLYRINQPQHF
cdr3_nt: TGTGCCAGCAGCTTGTACCGGATAAATCAGCCCCAGCATTTT

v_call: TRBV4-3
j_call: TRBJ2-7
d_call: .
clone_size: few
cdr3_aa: CASSQRASYEQYF
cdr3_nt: TGCGCCAGCAGCCAAAGGGCCAGCTACGAGCAGTACTTC

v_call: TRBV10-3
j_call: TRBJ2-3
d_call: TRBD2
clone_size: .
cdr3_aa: CAISEGVLAGTDTQYF
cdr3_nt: TGTGCCATCAGTGAGGGGGTCCTAGCGGGGACAGATACGCAGTATTTT

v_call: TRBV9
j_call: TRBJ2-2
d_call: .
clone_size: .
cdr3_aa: CASSVVAVNTGELFF
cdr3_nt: TGTGCCAGCAGCGTAGTAGCGGTCAACACCGGGGAGCTGTTTTTT

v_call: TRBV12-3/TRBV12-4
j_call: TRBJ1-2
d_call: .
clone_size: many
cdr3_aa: CASSFTAIYGYTF
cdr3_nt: TGTGCCAGCAGTTTTACAGCGATCTATGGCTACACCTTC

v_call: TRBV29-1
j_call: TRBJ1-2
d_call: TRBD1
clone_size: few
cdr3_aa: CSVEAQGGPNYGYTF
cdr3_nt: TGCAGCGTTGAGGCCCAGGGGGGTCCTAACTATGGCTACACCTTC

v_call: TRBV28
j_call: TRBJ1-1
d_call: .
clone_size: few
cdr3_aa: CASSLLTLRTANTEAFF
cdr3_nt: TGTGCCAGCAGTCTGCTCACACTCCGGACGGCGAACACTGAAGCTTTCTTT

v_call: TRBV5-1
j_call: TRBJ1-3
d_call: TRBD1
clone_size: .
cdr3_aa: CASSQTGGSGNTIYF
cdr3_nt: TGCGCCAGCAGCCAGACAGGGGGCTCTGGAAACACCATATATTTT

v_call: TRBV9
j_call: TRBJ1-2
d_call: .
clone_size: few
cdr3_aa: CASSVDLGDPYGYTF
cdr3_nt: TGTGCCAGCAGCGTAGACTTAGGGGACCCCTATGGCTACACCTTC

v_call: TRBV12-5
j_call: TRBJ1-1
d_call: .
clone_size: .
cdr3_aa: CASGLVAGLNTEAFF
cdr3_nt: TGTGCTAGTGGTTTGGTAGCCGGGCTGAACACTGAAGCTTTCTTT

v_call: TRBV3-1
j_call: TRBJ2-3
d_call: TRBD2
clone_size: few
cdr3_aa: CASSPGLADFSTDTQYF
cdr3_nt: TGTGCCAGCAGCCCGGGACTAGCGGATTTCAGCACAGATACGCAGTATTTT

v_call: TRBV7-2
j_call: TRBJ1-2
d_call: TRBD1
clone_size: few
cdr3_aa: CASSSTGQGGEGGYTF
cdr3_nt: TGTGCCAGCAGCTCCACGGGACAGGGAGGAGAAGGCGGCTACACCTTC

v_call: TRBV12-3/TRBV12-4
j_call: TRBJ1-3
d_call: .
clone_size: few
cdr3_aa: CASSPPVLNTIYF
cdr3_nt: TGTGCCAGCAGTCCCCCGGTTCTCAACACCATATATTTT

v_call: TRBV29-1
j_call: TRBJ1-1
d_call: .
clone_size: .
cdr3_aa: CSVEGMNTEAFF
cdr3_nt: TGCAGCGTTGAGGGGATGAACACTGAAGCTTTCTTT

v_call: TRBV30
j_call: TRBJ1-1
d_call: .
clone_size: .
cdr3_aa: CAWSGFDNTEAFF
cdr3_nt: TGTGCCTGGAGTGGATTCGACAACACTGAAGCTTTCTTT

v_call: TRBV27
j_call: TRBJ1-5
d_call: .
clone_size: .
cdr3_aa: CASSLASGNQPQHF
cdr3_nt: TGTGCCAGCAGTTTAGCCTCGGGAAATCAGCCCCAGCATTTT

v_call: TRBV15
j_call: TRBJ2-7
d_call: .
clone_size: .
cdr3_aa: CATSRRSFPSDEQYF
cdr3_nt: TGTGCCACCAGCAGGAGATCCTTCCCCTCGGACGAGCAGTACTTC

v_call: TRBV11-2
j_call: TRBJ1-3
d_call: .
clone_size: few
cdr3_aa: CASSLVSTGNTIYF
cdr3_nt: TGTGCCAGCAGCCTCGTCTCGACAGGAAACACCATATATTTT

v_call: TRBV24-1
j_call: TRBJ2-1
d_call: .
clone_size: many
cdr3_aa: CATSDLRSGNNEQFF
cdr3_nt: TGTGCCACCAGTGATTTGCGGTCTGGGAACAATGAGCAGTTCTTC

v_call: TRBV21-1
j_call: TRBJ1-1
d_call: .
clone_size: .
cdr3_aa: CASSKAGQSPNTEAFF
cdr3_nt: TGTGCCAGCAGCAAGGCGGGACAGTCTCCGAACACTGAAGCTTTCTTT

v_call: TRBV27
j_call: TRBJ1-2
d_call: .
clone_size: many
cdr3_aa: CASSPVGGKGYTF
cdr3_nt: TGTGCCAGCAGTCCAGTAGGGGGAAAGGGCTACACCTTC

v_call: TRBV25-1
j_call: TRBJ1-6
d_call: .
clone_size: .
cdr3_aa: CASSESGEEVNSPLHF
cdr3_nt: TGTGCCAGCAGTGAATCGGGGGAAGAGGTGAATTCACCCCTCCACTTT

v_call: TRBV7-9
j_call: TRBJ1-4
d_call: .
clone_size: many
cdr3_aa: CASSSTVDEKLFF
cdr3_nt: TGTGCCAGCAGCTCAACCGTGGATGAAAAACTGTTTTTT

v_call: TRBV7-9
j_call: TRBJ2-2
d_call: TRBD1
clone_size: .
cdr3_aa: CASSRDRRLFF
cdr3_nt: TGTGCCAGCAGCCGGGACAGGCGGCTGTTTTTT